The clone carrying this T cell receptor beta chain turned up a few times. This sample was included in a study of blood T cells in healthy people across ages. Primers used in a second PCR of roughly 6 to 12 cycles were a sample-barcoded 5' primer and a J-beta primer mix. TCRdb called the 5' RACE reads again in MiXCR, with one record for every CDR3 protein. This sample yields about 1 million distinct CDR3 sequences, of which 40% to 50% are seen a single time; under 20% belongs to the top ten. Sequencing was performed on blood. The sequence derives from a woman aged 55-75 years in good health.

The CDR3 DNA is TGCGCCAGCAGCCAAGTAGGGATGAACACTGAAGCTTTCTTT. Its protein is CASSQVGMNTEAFF. The rearrangement links TRBV4-1 to TRBJ1-1, with unresolved D. The germline CDR1 and CDR2 sequences are MGHRA and YSYEKL. This CDR3 is built from 14 residues. Trimming pared 1 base from V and 0 bases from J, leaving 6 bases between.